The 9 T cell receptor beta chains presented below share a single source sample, sequenced in a study of shared clonotypes between healthy human individuals. Data came from immunoSEQ multiplex PCR; TCRdb stores just in-frame clones and leaves some out. The sample records about 2,200,000 clones, about 92% being singletons. Naive CD8 isolation took CD45RO-negative cells positively selected for CCR7 and excluded terminally differentiated effector memory CD45RA+ cells. The sequenced sample was naive CD8+ T cells from PBMCs. These receptors all come from a man younger than 30 in good health. Some clones in this sample may be carry-over from other donors' samples.

The chain couples TRBV11-2 to TRBJ2-7, with D unclear. The CDR3 is made up of 14 amino acids. Germline V gives CDR1 SGHAT, CDR2 FQNNGV. Trimming shortened V by 5 bases and J by 6 bases, and 17 bases separated the two germline ends. The CDR3 bases are TGTGCCAGCAGCCCCCAGAACCCGCCCCCCGAGCAGTACTTC. Its protein is CASSPQNPPPEQYF.

The chain recombines TRBV21-1 with TRBJ1-2; the tabulated D call, TRBD1, remains unverified against the DNA. TRBV21-1 is a known pseudogene. The CDR3 covers 16 residues. The CDR3 nucleotides are TGTGCCAGCAGCGACCATCTCACAGGGACTAACTATGGCTACACCTTC. Its protein product is CASSDHLTGTNYGYTF.

The chain uses TRBV9 and TRBJ2-7; D is unresolved. The CDR3 sequence is 16 residues long. CDR1 and CDR2 from the germline V gene are SGDLS and YYNGEE. Deletions cut 0 bases from V and 2 bases from J, with 15 bases between. The CDR3 DNA reads as TGTGCCAGCAGCGTAGGGGCGAACCGGCCCCCCTACGAGCAGTACTTC. Amino acids: CASSVGANRPPYEQYF.

The V gene is TRBV6-6, the J gene TRBJ2-1, with 8 bases fitting TRBD2. Per germline, CDR1 MNHNY and CDR2 SVGAGI (reference sequence). The CDR3 covers 15 residues. J lost 4 bases, V lost 6 bases, and 8 bases had no gene match. The CDR3 bases are TGTGCCAGCAGGCTCCTAGCGGGCCTTTACAATGAGCAGTTCTTC. Translated, it gives CASRLLAGLYNEQFF.

The chain carries TRBV4-2 and TRBJ1-2; weak D call: TRBD1 (6 bases). Germline loops: CDR1 LGHNA, CDR2 YNFKEQ. The CDR3 contains 16 residues. V was cut by 4 bases and J by 4 bases, with 19 bases left in between. The CDR3 sequence is CASSPPAGEGGYGYTF. The CDR3 DNA reads TGTGCCAGCAGCCCGCCAGCAGGGGAAGGAGGCTATGGCTACACCTTC.

This chain uses TRBV5-6 with TRBJ2-1; TRBD2 matches 15 bases. This CDR3 comprises 18 residues. The germline CDR1 and CDR2 sequences are SGHDT and YYEEEE. Trimming took 7 bases from V and 1 from J; bases not matched to a gene: 9. This chain's CDR3 is CASSVGLAGGPSYNEQFF. DNA of the CDR3: TGTGCCAGCTCCGTGGGACTAGCGGGAGGTCCTTCCTACAATGAGCAGTTCTTC.

The gene calls are TRBV4-1 and TRBJ2-7; TRBD2 aligns across 7 bases. V dropped 4 bases and J dropped 5; count of bases not matched to a gene: 11. Germline CDR1 and CDR2: MGHRA and YSYEKL. The CDR3 is 15 amino acids. The CDR3 protein is CASSRLTGGWHEQYF. CDR3 DNA: TGCGCCAGCAGCCGCCTAACCGGGGGGTGGCACGAGCAGTACTTC.

V is TRBV4-2 and J is TRBJ2-7; TRBD2 agrees at 7 bases. CDR1 is LGHNA, CDR2 YNFKEQ, per germline. The V gene end was trimmed by 0 bases and the J gene end by 3 bases; junction bases not matched to a gene: 8. The CDR3 runs to 16 residues. CDR3 DNA: TGTGCCAGCAGCCAAGATCGGGGGAGGGGACGCTACGAGCAGTACTTC. Translation: CASSQDRGRGRYEQYF.

V usage is TRBV27 and J usage is TRBJ2-4; D unresolved. This CDR3 spans 13 amino acids. V lost 7 bases, J lost 3 bases, and 10 bases lay in between. CDR1 and CDR2 (germline): MNHEY, SMNVEV (reference sequence). The DNA of the CDR3 is TGTGCCAGCACCCAACTCGACAAAAACATTCAGTACTTC. Its protein product is CASTQLDKNIQYF.